The 8 T cell receptor beta chains below were found in one sample sequenced in a study of beta chain features in type 1 diabetes. Every bit of the isolated RNA underwent reverse transcription, so sequencing read expressed TCRB transcripts. Profiled with immunoSEQ multiplex PCR; TCRdb holds only in-frame clones, not every one. There are approximately 470,000 clones in the sample; 30% occur only once, and around 0.065% lies in the top ten. What was sequenced was naive CD4+ T cells from blood. The origin of the receptors is a man between 18 and 35 years old in good health.

The chain links TRBV6-5 to TRBJ2-5; 9 bases match TRBD1. Trimming took 5 bases from V and 5 from J; bases not matched to a gene: 6. Germline loops: CDR1 MNHEY, CDR2 SVGAGI. This CDR3 is built from 14 residues. The CDR3 coding sequence is TGTGCCAGCAGTGACTACAGGGGGCAGGAGACCCAGTACTTC. This translates into CASSDYRGQETQYF.

The chain joins TRBV14 to TRBJ2-3, with unresolved D. CDR1 is SGHDN, CDR2 FVKESK, per germline. V was shortened by 1 base and J by 2 bases, with 10 bases between the two germline ends. This CDR3 region has 15 residues. The CDR3 DNA is TGTGCCAGCAGCCAAGTTGGCTATAACACAGATACGCAGTATTTT. Its translation is CASSQVGYNTDTQYF.

This clone was recorded a few times. This sequence joins TRBV4-3 and TRBJ1-1; D is possibly TRBD1 (5 bases). The CDR3 spans 15 residues. Trimming removed 1 base from V and 4 bases from J, with 13 bases in between. Germline V gene lookup returns CDR1 LGHNA and CDR2 YSLEER. The CDR3 nucleotides are TGCGCCAGCAGCCAAGGTACGGGGCTGGGCACTGAAGCTTTCTTT. It specifies CASSQGTGLGTEAFF.

This chain links TRBV7-2 with TRBJ2-7; TRBD1 aligns across 9 bases. J was trimmed by 1 base and V by 3 bases; bases with no gene match: 4. The CDR3 loop spans 15 amino acids. Germline loops: CDR1 SGHTA, CDR2 FQGNSA. The CDR3 DNA is TGTGCCAGCAGCTTGGCCGGGACAGGGTCCTACGAGCAGTACTTC. This gives the protein CASSLAGTGSYEQYF.

This clone was seen a few times. This chain links TRBV11-2 with TRBJ2-7; D gene unclear. CDR1 is SGHAT and CDR2 is FQNNGV in the germline V gene. The germline V and J ends were trimmed by 5 bases and 2 bases, with 4 bases remaining between them. CDR3 length: 11 amino acids. Written as DNA, the CDR3 is TGTGCCAGCAGCGAAACCTACGAGCAGTACTTC. It is translated as CASSETYEQYF.

This clone came up a few times. This chain joins TRBV7-2 and TRBJ2-7; 13 nucleotides agree with TRBD2. Germline-derived CDR1 and CDR2 are SGHTA and FQGNSA. The CDR3 spans 14 residues. V lost 5 bases to trimming and J lost 6 bases; unmatched junction nucleotides: 4. The CDR3 region is CASSLRLAGGEQYF. CDR3 bases: TGTGCCAGCAGCCTACGACTAGCGGGAGGCGAGCAGTACTTC. Full variable domain (rest looked up from reference TRBV7-2 and TRBJ2-7): GAGVSQSPSNKVTEKGKDVELRCDPISGHTALYWYRQSLGQGLEFLIYFQGNSAPDKSGLPSDRFSAERTGGSVSTLTIQRTQQEDSAVYLCASSLRLAGGEQYFGPGTRLTVT.

V gene TRBV7-9 combines with J gene TRBJ2-4; D might be TRBD1 (5 bases). Germline V lookup: CDR1 SEHNR, CDR2 FQNEAQ (reference sequence). V was cut by 0 bases and J by 4 bases, with 10 bases left in between. The CDR3 length is 15 residues. The CDR3 is CASSLAMAGKNIQYF. The CDR3 DNA reads as TGTGCCAGCAGCTTAGCCATGGCAGGGAAAAACATTCAGTACTTC.

This chain links TRBV4-3 with TRBJ2-7; 7 bases are a match to TRBD2. This CDR3 is built from 14 residues. Per germline, CDR1 LGHNA and CDR2 YSLEER. V was pared by 5 bases and J by 0 bases, with 4 bases of the junction left unmatched. The CDR3 region is CASSLGGDSYEQYF. The CDR3, as DNA: TGCGCCAGCAGCTTGGGAGGGGACTCCTACGAGCAGTACTTC.